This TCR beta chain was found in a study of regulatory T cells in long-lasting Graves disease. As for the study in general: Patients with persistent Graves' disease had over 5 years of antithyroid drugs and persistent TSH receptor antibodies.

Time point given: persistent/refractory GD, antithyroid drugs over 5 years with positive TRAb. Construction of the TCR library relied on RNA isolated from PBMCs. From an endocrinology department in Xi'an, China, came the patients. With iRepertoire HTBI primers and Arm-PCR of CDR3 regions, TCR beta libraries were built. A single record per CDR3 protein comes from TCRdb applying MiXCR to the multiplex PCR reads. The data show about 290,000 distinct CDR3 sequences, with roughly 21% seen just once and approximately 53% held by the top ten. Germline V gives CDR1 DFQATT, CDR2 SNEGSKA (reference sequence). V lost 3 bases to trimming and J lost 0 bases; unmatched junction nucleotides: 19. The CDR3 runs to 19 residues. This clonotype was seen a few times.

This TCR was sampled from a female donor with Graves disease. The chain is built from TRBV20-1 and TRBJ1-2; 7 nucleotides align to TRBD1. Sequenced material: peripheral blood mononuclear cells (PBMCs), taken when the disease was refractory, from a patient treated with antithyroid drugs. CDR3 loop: CSASVINTGTAYPNYGYTF. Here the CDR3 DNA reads TGCAGTGCTAGTGTTATTAATACAGGGACAGCCTATCCTAACTATGGCTACACCTTC.